These 27 T cell receptor beta chains were all obtained from the same sample, sequenced in a study of T cells after yellow fever vaccination (dated by TCRdb to between 2017 and 2020). Libraries were prepared through 5' RACE. Sequenced on an Illumina HiSeq 2500. TCRdb ran its own pipeline on the public reads, namely fastp trimming at Q25 and MiXCR clone calling, and kept in-frame beta chains. Rows matching on CDR3 protein sequence are summarized as one entry with the most common DNA and genes. The sample table shows about 69,000 distinct CDR3 sequences, and roughly 6% are seen once. The top ten clones comprise more than 2% of the sample. Per the publication, the treatment or condition label means: live attenuated yellow fever vaccine strain. The sequencing used CD4+ T cells sorted from PBMCs, collected approximately 15 days after the first yellow fever vaccination. Every receptor here comes from a man aged 18 to 35 who received the YFV17D yellow fever vaccine.

The rearrangement joins TRBV4-1 to TRBJ2-7; D is perhaps TRBD1 (6 bases). V was clipped by 4 bases and J by 3 bases, with 22 bases between them. The CDR3 loop spans 17 amino acids. Germline V gene lookup returns CDR1 MGHRA and CDR2 YSYEKL. CDR3 coding DNA: TGCGCCAGCAGCCTCCGTGGACCACAGGGAACCCACTACGAGCAGTACTTC. Its translation: CASSLRGPQGTHYEQYF.

Details on this clonotype: A read error may explain this, as a much larger clone is one base away. The rearrangement uses TRBV7-3 and TRBJ1-1, with D maybe TRBD1 (5 bases). Germline V gene sequence: CDR1 SGHTA, CDR2 FQGTGA. The CDR3 consists of 16 residues. Trimming left V 5 bases short and J 1 base short, with 17 bases between. CDR3 in amino acids: CASSLPPTRENTEAFF. CDR3 sequence (DNA): TGTGCCAGCAGCCTCCCCCCGACCAGGGAGAACACTGAAGCTTTCTTT.

The table lists this clonotype with many counts. The chain combines TRBV18 with TRBJ2-1; 10 bases are shared with TRBD2. V dropped 3 bases and J dropped 8; count of bases not matched to a gene: 13. The CDR3 consists of 17 residues. Per the germline V gene, CDR1 is KGHSH and CDR2 is LQKENI. CDR3: CASSPLSGGAGFDEQFF. The CDR3 DNA reads TGTGCCAGCTCACCCCTCAGCGGGGGGGCCGGTTTCGATGAGCAGTTCTTC. The full variable domain, completed using reference TRBV18 and TRBJ2-1, is NAGVMQNPRHLVRRRGQEARLRCSPMKGHSHVYWYRQLPEEGLKFMVYLQKENIIDESGMPKERFSAEFPKEGPSILRIQQVVRGDSAAYFCASSPLSGGAGFDEQFFGPGTRLTVL.

With regard to this clonotype: This may stem from a read error, because a much larger clone lies one nucleotide away. The chain employs TRBV12-3 or TRBV12-4 and TRBJ1-3, with D maybe TRBD1 (5 bases). Trimming left V 4 bases short and J 4 bases short, with 14 bases between. The CDR3 totals 15 residues. CDR3 DNA: TGTGCCAGCAGTTGGGGGGGACCCCTAGGAAACACCATATATTTT. Amino acid sequence: CASSWGGPLGNTIYF.

This clonotype was detected many times. The chain is built from TRBV11-2 and TRBJ2-1, with D possibly being TRBD1 (6 bases). Between the trimmed V and J ends, which lost 4 bases and 2 bases, there was a span of 15 bases. Germline V gives CDR1 SGHAT, CDR2 FQNNGV. The CDR3 has 16 residues. The CDR3, as DNA: TGTGCCAGCAGCTCCTACCAGGGGACCACCTACAATGAGCAGTTCTTC. Its protein is CASSSYQGTTYNEQFF.

This clonotype was observed many times. The gene calls are TRBV5-1 and TRBJ2-7, with D possibly matching TRBD2 (6 bases). Deletions cut 5 bases from V and 3 bases from J, with 24 bases between. Looked up from germline, CDR1 is SGHRS and CDR2 is YFSETQ. The CDR3 totals 17 residues. CDR3 sequence reads: CASSSQGGRQAHYEQYF. The CDR3, as DNA: TGCGCCAGCAGTTCCCAGGGAGGTCGTCAGGCGCACTACGAGCAGTACTTC.

At least ten counts were recorded for this clonotype. This chain uses TRBV6-6 with TRBJ2-7, with D maybe TRBD1 (5 bases). This CDR3 contains 12 residues. V lost 4 bases to trimming and J lost 9 bases, with 13 bases between them. Germline V gives CDR1 MNHNY, CDR2 SVGAGI (reference sequence). CDR3: CASSSIGVGQYF. The CDR3 bases are TGTGCCAGCAGTTCCATAGGGGTTGGGCAGTACTTC.

This sequence joins TRBV14 and TRBJ2-1; D possibly uses TRBD1 or TRBD2 (5 bases each). The CDR3 consists of 22 residues. Germline values: CDR1 SGHDN, CDR2 FVKESK. V was shortened by 0 bases and J by 7 bases, with 34 bases between the two germline ends. CDR3 residues: CASSQDLLGAGVERLKGNEQFF. CDR3 DNA sequence: TGTGCCAGCAGCCAAGATCTTTTAGGGGCGGGTGTTGAGCGGCTCAAGGGGAATGAGCAGTTCTTC.

There are many counts of this clonotype. The chain employs TRBV20-1 and TRBJ2-5, with 7 nucleotides matching TRBD1. With 2 bases clipped from V and 4 bases from J, the junction kept 7 bases outside the gene matches. Looked up from germline, CDR1 is DFQATT and CDR2 is SNEGSKA (reference sequence). This CDR3 is 14 amino acids long. CDR3 in DNA: TGCAGTGCTAGAAAGGGGGCAGGACCAGAGACCCAGTACTTC. Amino acids: CSARKGAGPETQYF.

This clonotype was counted ten times or more. This chain connects TRBV7-9 to TRBJ2-4; the D gene is possibly TRBD1 (6 bases). The V end lost 3 bases, the J end lost 6 bases, and 12 bases lay between the germline ends. Germline assignment: CDR1 SEHNR and CDR2 FQNEAQ (reference sequence). The CDR3 is made up of 14 amino acids. The CDR3 DNA reads TGTGCCAGCAGCTTTCAGGGGTCTCCAAACATTCAGTACTTC. Encoded protein: CASSFQGSPNIQYF.

This clonotype was counted a few times. The chain has TRBV12-3 or TRBV12-4 and TRBJ1-5; D gene unclear. CDR3 length: 14 residues. Trimming removed 0 bases from V and 6 bases from J, with 9 bases in between. The CDR3 here is CASSLASSVQPQHF. CDR3 DNA: TGTGCCAGCAGTTTAGCCAGCTCTGTTCAGCCCCAGCATTTT.

This clonotype was counted many times. The chain links TRBV28 to TRBJ2-7, with D possibly being TRBD2 (6 bases). Per the germline V gene, CDR1 is MDHEN and CDR2 is SYDVKM. V dropped 9 bases and J dropped 3 bases, with 6 bases sitting between them. The CDR3 extends over 10 amino acids. CDR3 loop: CAREGYEQYV. The CDR3 bases are TGTGCCAGGGAGGGCTACGAGCAGTACGTC.

In the case of this clonotype: Being one base from a much bigger clone, this may be a read error. The V call is TRBV7-6, the J call TRBJ2-7; D is unclear. CDR3 size: 13 residues. Trimming stripped 1 base from V and 3 bases from J, with 7 bases between. Germline CDR1 is SGHVS and CDR2 is FNYEAQ. CDR3 sequence reads: CASSLGGDYEQYF. The DNA for the CDR3 is TGTGCCAGCAGCTTAGGGGGTGACTACGAGCAGTACTTC.

This clonotype was picked up many times. The CDR3 sequence is CASSRRQGDYGYTF. The CDR3 coding sequence is TGTGCCAGCAGTCGACGACAGGGGGACTATGGCTACACCTTC. V is TRBV6-2 or TRBV6-3 and J is TRBJ1-2, with TRBD1 identical over 9 bases. From germline, CDR1 is MNHEY and CDR2 SVGEGT. This CDR3 is 14 amino acids long. With 5 bases clipped from V and 3 bases from J, the junction kept 4 bases outside the gene matches.

This clonotype was detected ten times or more. The chain carries TRBV4-1 and TRBJ2-1; D gene unclear. Germline loops: CDR1 MGHRA, CDR2 YSYEKL. The CDR3 runs 16 residues. Trimming stripped 4 bases from V and 0 bases from J, with 13 bases between. CDR3 loop: CASSLRGASSYNEQFF. CDR3 DNA sequence: TGCGCCAGCAGCCTTCGAGGCGCTAGCTCCTACAATGAGCAGTTCTTC.

This clonotype was detected ten times or more. J is TRBJ2-2 and V is TRBV7-2, with D uncertain. Germline V lookup: CDR1 SGHTA, CDR2 FQGNSA. V was pared by 2 bases and J by 0 bases, with 7 bases between. This CDR3 is 15 amino acids long. The CDR3 reads CASSLFRPNTGELFF. CDR3 bases: TGTGCCAGCAGCTTATTCCGGCCGAACACCGGGGAGCTGTTTTTT.

This clonotype was recorded at least ten times. This sequence joins TRBV4-1 and TRBJ1-1; maybe TRBD1 (6 bases). V lost 1 base to trimming and J lost 3 bases, with 9 bases between them. The CDR3 has 14 residues. Looked up from germline, CDR1 is MGHRA and CDR2 is YSYEKL. The CDR3, as DNA: TGCGCCAGCAGCCAAGGTCAGGGGTACACTGAAGCTTTCTTT. Translation gives CASSQGQGYTEAFF.

This clonotype occurred many times. The V call is TRBV5-1, the J call TRBJ2-3; D is possibly TRBD1 (6 bases). Germline assignment: CDR1 SGHRS and CDR2 YFSETQ. The CDR3 loop spans 15 amino acids. Trimming stripped 1 base from V and 2 bases from J, with 11 bases between. The CDR3, as DNA: TGCGCCAGCAGCTTGTCAGGGGAGTACACAGATACGCAGTATTTT. Its translation: CASSLSGEYTDTQYF.

This clonotype was picked up many times. J is TRBJ2-3 and V is TRBV5-1; TRBD2 might be the D (5 bases). The CDR3 runs 14 residues. V was pared by 4 bases and J by 4 bases, with 13 bases between. Germline V gene lookup returns CDR1 SGHRS and CDR2 YFSETQ. CDR3 in DNA: TGCGCCAGCAGCGACCCAAGCGGTGCAGATACGCAGTATTTT. Encoded protein: CASSDPSGADTQYF.

This clonotype was counted at least ten times. The chain joins TRBV5-1 to TRBJ1-4; the D gene is possibly TRBD1 (6 bases). Germline assignment: CDR1 SGHRS and CDR2 YFSETQ. The CDR3 is 16 residues long. V was clipped by 4 bases and J by 0 bases, with 13 bases between them. The CDR3 region has the DNA TGCGCCAGCAGCCCTGACAGGATCGCAACTAATGAAAAACTGTTTTTT. It translates to CASSPDRIATNEKLFF.

At least ten counts were recorded for this clonotype. J is TRBJ2-5 and V is TRBV7-2; 7 bases line up with TRBD1. CDR3 length: 13 amino acids. Per germline, CDR1 SGHTA and CDR2 FQGNSA. Losses at the gene ends were 3 bases for V and 7 bases for J; bases not matched to a gene: 5. CDR3 in DNA: TGTGCCAGCAGCTTTGAGGGGGCTGTGACCCAGTACTTC. Its protein is CASSFEGAVTQYF.

This clonotype has ten or more counts. This chain connects TRBV5-1 to TRBJ1-1, with D unclear. The ends were cut back, 4 bases at V and 1 base at J, with 11 bases in the middle. In germline, CDR1 is SGHRS, CDR2 YFSETQ. The CDR3 spans 14 residues. CDR3 amino acids: CASSLIPSNTEAFF. The DNA of the CDR3 is TGCGCCAGCAGCCTTATCCCATCGAACACTGAAGCTTTCTTT.

This clonotype occurred many times. The V gene is TRBV6-1, the J gene TRBJ2-1; unclear D gene. Deletions cut 7 bases from V and 1 base from J, with 11 bases between. Per germline, CDR1 MNHNS and CDR2 SASEGT. The CDR3 is 14 amino acids. CDR3 sequence reads: CASKGETSYNEQFF. The CDR3 DNA reads as TGTGCCAGCAAAGGAGAGACTTCCTACAATGAGCAGTTCTTC.

This clonotype was picked up a small number of times. The chain links TRBV5-1 to TRBJ2-6; D possibly corresponds to TRBD1 (6 bases). V shed 5 bases and J shed 0 bases, with 9 bases lying between them. Germline V CDR1 and CDR2: SGHRS, YFSETQ. This CDR3 spans 15 amino acids. CDR3 protein: CASSYRVSGANVLTF. The CDR3, as DNA: TGCGCCAGCAGTTACAGGGTCTCTGGGGCCAACGTCCTGACTTTC.

As to this clonotype: A much larger clonotype is one base distant, so this may be a read error. The chain is built from TRBV7-9 and TRBJ2-1, with 7 positions matching TRBD2. J was trimmed by 6 bases and V by 7 bases; bases with no gene match: 12. The CDR3 consists of 15 residues. Germline values: CDR1 SEHNR, CDR2 FQNEAQ (reference sequence). CDR3 sequence (DNA): TGTGCCAGCACTGGAGGAGCGGGGTCGTGCAATGAGCAGTTCTTC. Protein sequence: CASTGGAGSCNEQFF.

The sample holds many counts of this clonotype. This chain joins TRBV4-1 and TRBJ2-3; 8 bases are shared with TRBD1. Germline assignment: CDR1 MGHRA and CDR2 YSYEKL. The CDR3 is made up of 15 amino acids. V lost 1 base and J lost 14; bases outside the gene matches: 14. The CDR3 here is CASSQVGTGRSRRYF. CDR3 nucleotides: TGCGCCAGCAGCCAAGTTGGGACAGGCCGCTCCCGACGGTATTTT.

This clonotype occurred many times. The CDR3 sequence is CASSLGSMYQETQYF. The CDR3 DNA reads TGCGCCAGCAGCTTGGGGAGTATGTACCAAGAGACCCAGTACTTC. V gene TRBV5-1 combines with J gene TRBJ2-5; D is uncertain. In germline, CDR1 is SGHRS, CDR2 YFSETQ. The germline V and J ends were trimmed by 0 bases and 0 bases, with 9 bases remaining between them. The CDR3 covers 15 residues.